This TCR beta chain was sequenced in a study of OX40 agonist ivuxolimab in advanced cancers. The V end was cut by 2 bases, the J end by 7 bases, with 18 bases between. Germline V lookup: CDR1 MNHEY, CDR2 SMNVEV (reference sequence). This CDR3 is built from 15 residues. Clones were read by immunoSEQ multiplex PCR, and TCRdb kept only the in-frame ones, dropping some. The table has roughly 28,000 clones, about 90% seen once. This receptor was identified in an adult with an advanced solid tumor such as melanoma, head and neck, liver or kidney cancer. The chain recombines TRBV27 with TRBJ2-7; maybe TRBD1 (5 bases). The sequences come from CD4+ or CD8+ T cells sorted from blood, collected in a trial of the OX40 agonist ivuxolimab. The CDR3 loop reads CASSLVAGSLGEQYF. CDR3 nucleotide sequence: TGTGCCAGCAGTTTAGTCGCAGGGTCCTTAGGGGAGCAGTACTTC.